These 27 T cell receptor beta chains were all obtained from the same sample, sequenced in a study of T cell responses to AZD1222 COVID-19 vaccine. Measured with immunoSEQ multiplex PCR; TCRdb has only the in-frame clones, and not every one. The sample has about 130,000 clones, 88% seen once. The specimen was peripheral blood, collected on day 0 of AZD1222 vaccination. The receptors originated from an adult in good health.

The J gene is TRBJ2-3, the V gene TRBV7-6; tentative D call: TRBD2 (6 bases). Germline loops: CDR1 SGHVS, CDR2 FNYEAQ. The CDR3 runs 15 residues. Between the trimmed V and J ends, which lost 2 bases and 0 bases, there was a span of 9 bases. CDR3 region: CASSLPGASTDTQYF. The DNA for the CDR3 is TGTGCCAGCAGCTTACCGGGAGCTAGCACAGATACGCAGTATTTT. Combining the CDR3 with reference TRBV7-6 and TRBJ2-3 gives the whole variable domain GAGVSQSPRYKVTKRGQDVALRCDPISGHVSLYWYRQALGQGPEFLTYFNYEAQQDKSGLPNDRFSAERPEGSISTLTIQRTEQRDSAMYRCASSLPGASTDTQYFGPGTRLTVL.

The CDR3, as DNA: TGTGCCAGCACGCCGGGACAGAGCTCCTACAATGAGCAGTTCTTC. It translates to CASTPGQSSYNEQFF. V gene TRBV6-5 combines with J gene TRBJ2-1; 7 nucleotides line up with TRBD1. The germline CDR1 and CDR2 sequences are MNHEY and SVGAGI. The CDR3 contains 15 residues. Trimming cost V 7 bases and J 0 bases; bases outside gene matches: 6.

The chain is built from TRBV12-5 and TRBJ2-7; D unresolved. The CDR3 is 13 residues long. The V and J ends lost 1 base and 2 bases respectively, with 6 bases between them. Germline V gene data show CDR1 as LGHNT and CDR2 as FRNRAP. The CDR3 coding sequence is TGTGCTAGTGGTTTGGGCCCAACCTACGAGCAGTACTTC. It codes for CASGLGPTYEQYF.

In DNA, the CDR3 is TGTGCCAGCAGTTTAATTAACAATGAGCAGTTCTTC. It is translated as CASSLINNEQFF. The gene calls are TRBV12-3 or TRBV12-4 and TRBJ2-1, with D uncertain. CDR3 length equals 12 residues. Trimming shortened V by 2 bases and J by 5 bases, and 4 bases separated the two germline ends.

The chain recombines TRBV19 with TRBJ1-1; possibly TRBD1 for D (5 bases). From germline, CDR1 is LNHDA and CDR2 SQIVND (reference sequence). This CDR3 is 13 amino acids long. Trimming pared 10 bases from V and 3 bases from J, leaving 15 bases between. The CDR3 loop reads CATSRWGYTEAFF. The CDR3 DNA is TGTGCCACCTCCCGTTGGGGGTACACTGAAGCTTTCTTT.

This chain links TRBV28 with TRBJ1-6; D might be TRBD1 (6 bases). The CDR3 is 16 residues long. V lost 8 bases and J 8 bases, leaving 22 bases between the germline ends. The V gene's germline CDR1 is MDHEN and CDR2 SYDVKM. The CDR3 is CASVTGRGAAYSPLHF. The DNA for the CDR3 is TGTGCCAGCGTCACAGGGAGAGGGGCGGCCTATTCACCCCTCCACTTT.

The genes are TRBV11-3 and TRBJ1-1; tentatively, D is TRBD1 (5 bases). V was shortened by 5 bases and J by 2 bases, with 12 bases between the two germline ends. CDR1 and CDR2 (germline): SGHNT, YENEEA. CDR3 size: 14 residues. The CDR3 reads CASSRDGLNTEAFF. The CDR3 DNA is TGTGCCAGCAGCCGGGACGGTTTAAACACTGAAGCTTTCTTT.

This chain connects TRBV27 to TRBJ2-5, with a possible D match to TRBD2 (5 bases). Trimming removed 7 bases at V and 0 bases at J, with 9 bases between. CDR3 length: 13 residues. CDR1 is MNHEY and CDR2 is SMNVEV in the germline V gene (reference sequence). CDR3 in amino acids: CASKAGNQETQYF. The CDR3, as DNA: TGTGCCAGCAAGGCGGGCAACCAAGAGACCCAGTACTTC.

The chain is built from TRBV5-1 and TRBJ2-1; D is ambiguous. Between the trimmed V and J ends, which lost 0 bases and 10 bases, there was a span of 11 bases. From germline, CDR1 is SGHRS and CDR2 YFSETQ. The length of the CDR3 is 13 residues. CDR3 sequence: CASSLGSSREQFF. CDR3 DNA sequence: TGCGCCAGCAGCTTGGGTAGTTCTCGAGAGCAGTTCTTC.

The chain uses TRBV7-2 and TRBJ1-1; maybe TRBD1 (6 bases). Germline V gene sequence: CDR1 SGHTA, CDR2 FQGNSA. This CDR3 is 13 amino acids long. The V and J ends lost 6 bases and 2 bases respectively, with 10 bases between them. The DNA for the CDR3 is TGTGCCAGCAGTGGACAGCCTAACACTGAAGCTTTCTTT. Translation: CASSGQPNTEAFF.

The J gene is TRBJ1-1, the V gene TRBV7-9; D is unclear. CDR1 is SEHNR, CDR2 FQNEAQ, per germline (reference sequence). Trimming removed 7 bases at V and 2 bases at J, with 5 bases between. The CDR3 length is 11 residues. CDR3: CASKGNTEAFF. CDR3 sequence (DNA): TGTGCCAGCAAAGGAAACACTGAAGCTTTCTTT.

This chain links TRBV7-9 with TRBJ1-1; unclear D gene. V was pared by 2 bases and J by 9 bases, with 16 bases between. This CDR3 contains 14 residues. CDR1 SEHNR and CDR2 FQNEAQ come from the germline V gene (reference sequence). In DNA, the CDR3 is TGTGCCAGCAGCTTACACCCGGGCGAAGTAAAAGCTTTCTTT. As protein: CASSLHPGEVKAFF.

The chain links TRBV28 to TRBJ2-3; possible D gene TRBD2, 6 bases. V was trimmed by 2 bases and J by 0 bases, leaving 15 bases between them. Germline assignment: CDR1 MDHEN and CDR2 SYDVKM. The CDR3 spans 17 residues. In DNA form, the CDR3 reads TGTGCCAGCAGTTTACGGACTATAGTAGGGAGCACAGATACGCAGTATTTT. This gives the protein CASSLRTIVGSTDTQYF.

In its sample, this clone was seen once. This chain connects TRBV19 to TRBJ1-1, with no clear D. Trimming pared 5 bases from V and 1 base from J, leaving 11 bases between. Germline V gene data show CDR1 as LNHDA and CDR2 as SQIVND (reference sequence). The CDR3 extends over 14 amino acids. The CDR3 nucleotides are TGTGCCAGTAGTGAGTGGATGCCGAACACTGAAGCTTTCTTT. Protein: CASSEWMPNTEAFF.

This chain links TRBV24-1 with TRBJ2-5; tentatively, D is TRBD1 or TRBD2 (6 bases each). The CDR3 contains 15 residues. The ends were cut back, 3 bases at V and 4 bases at J, with 14 bases in the middle. The germline V gene encodes CDR1 KGHDR and CDR2 SFDVKD. The CDR3 spells CATSDRGEAGETQYF. The CDR3 DNA reads as TGTGCCACCAGTGATAGGGGGGAGGCAGGAGAGACCCAGTACTTC.

This chain uses TRBV10-3 with TRBJ1-2; D gene uncertain. From germline, CDR1 is ENHRY and CDR2 SYGVKD. Trimming pared 6 bases from V and 8 bases from J, leaving 10 bases between. The CDR3 runs 11 residues. The CDR3 here is CAIRGGTGYTF. The CDR3, as DNA: TGTGCCATCAGGGGAGGCACGGGCTACACCTTC.

The chain joins TRBV10-3 to TRBJ1-5, with D maybe TRBD1 (5 bases). Trimming took 6 bases from V and 4 from J, leaving 10 bases between them. In germline, CDR1 is ENHRY, CDR2 SYGVKD. The CDR3 covers 13 residues. CDR3 sequence (DNA): TGTGCCATCAGAGACAGTAATAATCAGCCCCAGCATTTT. Its protein product is CAIRDSNNQPQHF.

The chain carries TRBV6-5 and TRBJ2-5, with TRBD2 identical over 9 bases. The CDR3 is made up of 15 amino acids. CDR1 and CDR2 (germline): MNHEY, SVGAGI. Trimming at V came to 7 bases and at J to 4 bases, leaving 10 bases not matched to a gene. CDR3 region: CASIGGSGSRETQYF. CDR3 nucleotides: TGTGCCAGCATCGGTGGTAGCGGGAGTCGAGAGACCCAGTACTTC.

This chain connects TRBV20-1 to TRBJ1-5; TRBD1 matches 8 bases. V trimming: 3 bases; J trimming: 2 bases; junction bases outside the gene matches: 15. Germline values: CDR1 DFQATT, CDR2 SNEGSKA (reference sequence). This CDR3 is 18 amino acids long. The CDR3 here is CSASQGARLGFGNQPQHF. The CDR3 DNA reads TGCAGTGCTAGTCAGGGGGCGAGGTTAGGTTTCGGCAATCAGCCCCAGCATTTT.

V and J are TRBV3-1 (or the pseudogene TRBV3-2) and TRBJ2-1; 9 bases align to TRBD2. The length of the CDR3 is 15 residues. Germline CDR1 is LGHDT and CDR2 is YNNKEL (reference sequence). V shed 5 bases and J 6 bases; nucleotides not matched to a gene: 8. CDR3 nucleotide sequence: TGTGCCAGCAGCGCCGGGACTAGCTCAGTCAATGAGCAGTTCTTC. It specifies CASSAGTSSVNEQFF.

The genes are TRBV11-2 and TRBJ2-1, with 10 bases that match TRBD2. Losses at the gene ends were 5 bases for V and 6 bases for J; bases not matched to a gene: 7. The CDR3 has 15 amino acids. The germline CDR1 and CDR2 sequences are SGHAT and FQNNGV. The CDR3 nucleotides read TGTGCCAGCAGCGAACTAGCGGGATATGGCAATGAGCAGTTCTTC. It is translated as CASSELAGYGNEQFF.

This chain joins TRBV14 and TRBJ2-1; the match to TRBD2 covers 10 bases. Germline lookup yields CDR1 SGHDN and CDR2 FVKESK. The CDR3 runs to 17 residues. J lost 4 bases, V lost 0 bases, and 6 bases had no gene match. In DNA form, the CDR3 reads TGTGCCAGCAGCCAAGACGAAAGGACTAGCGGATACAATGAGCAGTTCTTC. Amino acid sequence: CASSQDERTSGYNEQFF. Filled out from reference TRBV14 and TRBJ2-1, the complete variable domain reads EAGVTQFPSHSVIEKGQTVTLRCDPISGHDNLYWYRRVMGKEIKFLLHFVKESKQDESGMPNNRFLAERTGGTYSTLKVQPAELEDSGVYFCASSQDERTSGYNEQFFGPGTRLTVL.

Comment on this clone: Other DNA sequences in the sample encode the same CDR3. V usage is TRBV5-1 and J usage is TRBJ1-4; no reliable D call. CDR3 size: 14 residues. Trimming shortened V by 1 base and J by 0 bases, and 4 bases separated the two germline ends. CDR1 and CDR2 from the germline V gene are SGHRS and YFSETQ. This chain's CDR3 is CASSLSATNEKLFF. The CDR3 nucleotides read TGCGCCAGCAGCTTGTCGGCAACTAATGAAAAACTGTTTTTT.

The CDR3 sequence is CASSSAGTGNVNEQFF. The CDR3 bases are TGTGCCAGCAGCTCAGCCGGGACAGGGAATGTAAATGAGCAGTTCTTC. The rearrangement links TRBV7-6 to TRBJ2-1; TRBD1 matches 9 bases. V dropped 4 bases and J dropped 7; count of bases not matched to a gene: 11. The CDR3 extends over 16 amino acids. Germline V lookup: CDR1 SGHVS, CDR2 FNYEAQ.

The gene calls are TRBV3-1 (or the pseudogene TRBV3-2) and TRBJ2-7, with a tentative D call TRBD1 (5 bases). CDR1 and CDR2 from the germline V gene are LGHDT and YNNKEL (reference sequence). Trimming stripped 0 bases from V and 0 bases from J, with 12 bases between. The CDR3 is made up of 16 amino acids. CDR3 in amino acids: CASSQDQGRNSYEQYF. The CDR3 nucleotides are TGTGCCAGCAGCCAAGATCAGGGCAGGAACTCCTACGAGCAGTACTTC.

V gene TRBV27 combines with J gene TRBJ1-1, with TRBD1 matching over 12 bases. Germline-derived CDR1 and CDR2 are MNHEY and SMNVEV (reference sequence). The length of the CDR3 is 19 residues. J lost 0 bases, V lost 2 bases, and 10 bases had no gene match. The CDR3: CASSLGTGTGGSMNTEAFF. In DNA, the CDR3 is TGTGCCAGCAGTTTAGGGACCGGGACAGGGGGCTCGATGAACACTGAAGCTTTCTTT.

The J gene is TRBJ2-5, the V gene TRBV11-2; 11 bases agree with TRBD2. The CDR3 consists of 18 residues. Germline lookup yields CDR1 SGHAT and CDR2 FQNNGV. V trimming: 1 base; J trimming: 4 bases; junction bases outside the gene matches: 11. The CDR3 region has the DNA TGTGCCAGCAGCTTAGGGATAGCGGGAGGGGAAACCCCAGAGACCCAGTACTTC. Translation gives CASSLGIAGGETPETQYF.